This entry is about one T cell receptor (beta chain). These data are taken from a study of sequential checkpoint blockade in melanoma. About the research overall: Randomization was 1:1 between first-line nivolumab→ipilimumab and ipilimumab→nivolumab. Each arm's sequence ended with maintenance nivolumab.

Regarding treatment: randomized to nivolumab then ipilimumab (arm A) or the reverse (arm B). None of the patients previously received DNA-damaging chemotherapy. PBMC sorting kept live CD3+CD8+ cells without CD19 or CD56. Germline trimming cut 3 bases from V and 3 bases from J; bases unmatched to any gene: 5. The CDR3 runs 15 residues. Per germline, CDR1 KGHSH and CDR2 LQKENI. Clones were read by immunoSEQ multiplex PCR, and TCRdb kept only the in-frame ones, dropping some. The sample holds 35,000 to 45,000 clones, 84% seen once. This clonotype originated in a human donor with melanoma. Material: CD8+ T cells sorted from blood (inferred from file names), obtained from a patient given nivolumab and ipilimumab in sequence. The chain joins TRBV18 to TRBJ2-5; 9 nucleotides match TRBD1. The CDR3 loop reads CASSPGRDREETQYF. In nucleotides, the CDR3 is TGTGCCAGCTCACCCGGGCGGGACAGGGAAGAGACCCAGTACTTC.